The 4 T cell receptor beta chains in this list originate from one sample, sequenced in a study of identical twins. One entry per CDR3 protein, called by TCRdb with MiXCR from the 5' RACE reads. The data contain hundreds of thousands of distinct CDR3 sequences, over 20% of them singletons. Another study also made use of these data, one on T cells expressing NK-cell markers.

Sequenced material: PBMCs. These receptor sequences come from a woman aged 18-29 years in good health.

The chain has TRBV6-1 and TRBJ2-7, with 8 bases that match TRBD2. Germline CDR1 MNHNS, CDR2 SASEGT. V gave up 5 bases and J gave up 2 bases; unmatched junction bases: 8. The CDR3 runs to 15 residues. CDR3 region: CASSRWGLDTYEQYF. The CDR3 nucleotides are TGTGCCAGCAGTCGGTGGGGACTAGACACCTACGAGCAGTACTTC.

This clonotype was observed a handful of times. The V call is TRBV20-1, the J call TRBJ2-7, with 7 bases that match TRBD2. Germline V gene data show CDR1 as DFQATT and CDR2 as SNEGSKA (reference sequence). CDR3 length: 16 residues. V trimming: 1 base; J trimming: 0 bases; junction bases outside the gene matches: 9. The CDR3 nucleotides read TGCAGTGCTAGAGTTTTATCGGGGGGATCCTCCTACGAGCAGTACTTC. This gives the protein CSARVLSGGSSYEQYF.

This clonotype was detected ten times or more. CDR3 amino acids: CASRDRTGPYEQYF. DNA of the CDR3: TGTGCCAGCCGCGATAGGACAGGGCCCTACGAGCAGTACTTC. V and J are TRBV27 and TRBJ2-7, with TRBD1 matching over 8 bases. There are 14 residues in the CDR3. The V segment lost 8 bases and the J segment 2 bases; nucleotides outside the gene matches: 8. Germline lookup yields CDR1 MNHEY and CDR2 SMNVEV (reference sequence).

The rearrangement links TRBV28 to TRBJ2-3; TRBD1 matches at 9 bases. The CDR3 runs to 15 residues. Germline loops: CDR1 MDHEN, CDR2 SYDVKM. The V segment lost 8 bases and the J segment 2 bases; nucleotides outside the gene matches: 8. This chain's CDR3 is CASSTGQGITDTQYF. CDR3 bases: TGTGCCAGCTCCACGGGACAGGGAATCACAGATACGCAGTATTTT.